A selection of T cell receptor beta chains follows, all from one sample in a study of T cells in Graves' hyperthyroidism and ophthalmopathy. TCRdb independently ran MiXCR on the multiplex PCR reads; one entry per CDR3 protein. The table includes 450,000 to 650,000 distinct CDR3 sequences, 13% to 15% detected once. Sequencing was done on a sample of blood. These receptors were collected from a woman between 18 and 29 years old with Graves' ophthalmopathy. CDR3s include the opening cysteine and the closing phenylalanine or tryptophan. D genes are given only for firm matches. Not every row has a clone size; where given, it reads once, few, many or a size class.

d_gene: .
abundance: .
j_gene: TRBJ1-1
v_gene: TRBV7-3
CDR3aa: CASSQSRRNTEAFF
CDR3nt: TGTGCCAGCAGCCAATCCAGGAGGAACACTGAAGCTTTCTTT

d_gene: .
abundance: few
j_gene: TRBJ1-4
v_gene: TRBV7-3
CDR3aa: CASSEQTGATNEKLFF
CDR3nt: TGTGCCAGCAGCGAACAAACAGGAGCAACTAATGAAAAACTGTTTTTT

d_gene: TRBD1
abundance: many
j_gene: TRBJ2-4
v_gene: TRBV28
CDR3aa: CASSFSLDRANIQYF
CDR3nt: TGTGCCAGCAGTTTTTCCCTGGACAGGGCAAACATTCAGTACTTC

d_gene: TRBD1
abundance: .
j_gene: TRBJ2-1
v_gene: TRBV7-9
CDR3aa: CATSPPGQGNEQFF
CDR3nt: TGTGCCACCAGTCCCCCGGGACAGGGGAATGAGCAGTTCTTC

d_gene: TRBD2
abundance: many
j_gene: TRBJ2-1
v_gene: TRBV2
CDR3aa: CASSEEQLAGINEQFF
CDR3nt: TGTGCCAGCAGTGAAGAACAACTAGCGGGAATCAATGAGCAGTTCTTC

d_gene: TRBD2
abundance: many
j_gene: TRBJ2-1
v_gene: TRBV12-3/TRBV12-4
CDR3aa: CASRNSGIYNEQFF
CDR3nt: TGTGCCAGCAGAAATAGCGGGATCTACAATGAGCAGTTCTTC

d_gene: .
abundance: .
j_gene: TRBJ2-7
v_gene: TRBV13
CDR3aa: CASSLGPNRVQVYEQYF
CDR3nt: TGTGCCAGCAGCTTAGGGCCTAACAGGGTTCAGGTCTACGAGCAGTACTTC

d_gene: .
abundance: many
j_gene: TRBJ2-3
v_gene: TRBV6-1
CDR3aa: CASSEEGSTTQYF
CDR3nt: TGTGCCAGCAGTGAAGAGGGCAGCACTACGCAGTATTTT

d_gene: TRBD2
abundance: many
j_gene: TRBJ2-1
v_gene: TRBV12-5
CDR3aa: CASARGVLAGAQNEQFF
CDR3nt: TGTGCTAGTGCCCGGGGGGTTTTAGCGGGAGCCCAGAATGAGCAGTTCTTC

d_gene: TRBD1
abundance: few
j_gene: TRBJ2-7
v_gene: TRBV29-1
CDR3aa: CSVRPGTDNGYEQYF
CDR3nt: TGCAGCGTCCGGCCCGGGACAGACAACGGCTACGAGCAGTACTTC

d_gene: .
abundance: .
j_gene: TRBJ2-7
v_gene: TRBV5-8
CDR3aa: CASTPHPASYEQYF
CDR3nt: TGTGCCAGCACCCCTCACCCCGCCTCCTACGAGCAGTACTTC

d_gene: .
abundance: many
j_gene: TRBJ2-7
v_gene: TRBV27
CDR3aa: CASSYLDRAYEQYF
CDR3nt: TGTGCCAGCAGTTATTTAGACAGAGCCTACGAGCAGTACTTC

d_gene: .
abundance: many
j_gene: TRBJ2-1
v_gene: TRBV7-6
CDR3aa: CASSFLQGGSYNEQFF
CDR3nt: TGTGCCAGCAGCTTTTTACAGGGGGGGTCCTACAATGAGCAGTTCTTC

d_gene: TRBD1
abundance: .
j_gene: TRBJ2-5
v_gene: TRBV12-3/TRBV12-4
CDR3aa: CASSREGTGGRETQYF
CDR3nt: TGTGCCAGCAGCCGAGAAGGGACAGGGGGACGGGAGACCCAGTACTTC

d_gene: TRBD1
abundance: few
j_gene: TRBJ1-5
v_gene: TRBV29-1
CDR3aa: CSVGQGADQPQHF
CDR3nt: TGCAGCGTTGGACAGGGGGCCGATCAGCCCCAGCATTTT

d_gene: .
abundance: .
j_gene: TRBJ2-2
v_gene: TRBV6-1
CDR3aa: CASRHRDSRANTGELFF
CDR3nt: TGTGCCAGCAGGCATCGGGACTCCCGCGCGAACACCGGGGAGCTGTTTTTT

d_gene: .
abundance: many
j_gene: TRBJ2-1
v_gene: TRBV28
CDR3aa: CASSFPGQSSYNEQFF
CDR3nt: TGTGCCAGCAGTTTCCCTGGGCAGAGCTCCTACAATGAGCAGTTCTTC

d_gene: .
abundance: .
j_gene: TRBJ1-1
v_gene: TRBV7-2
CDR3aa: CASTITWGATEAFF
CDR3nt: TGTGCCAGCACCATTACCTGGGGGGCCACTGAAGCTTTCTTT

d_gene: .
abundance: many
j_gene: TRBJ2-2
v_gene: TRBV30
CDR3aa: CAWNSASSGELFF
CDR3nt: TGTGCCTGGAACTCGGCGAGCTCCGGGGAGCTGTTTTTT

d_gene: TRBD1
abundance: many
j_gene: TRBJ2-7
v_gene: TRBV7-2
CDR3aa: CASSLPGQGIRRQYF
CDR3nt: TGTGCCAGCAGCTTACCGGGACAGGGAATTCGGCGGCAGTACTTC

d_gene: TRBD2
abundance: many
j_gene: TRBJ2-1
v_gene: TRBV28
CDR3aa: CASSTTSSGTNNEQFF
CDR3nt: TGTGCCAGCAGTACCACCTCTAGCGGGACAAACAATGAGCAGTTCTTC

d_gene: .
abundance: many
j_gene: TRBJ2-7
v_gene: TRBV6-6
CDR3aa: CASSYFLTVSRNEQYF
CDR3nt: TGTGCCAGCAGTTACTTTCTGACAGTCTCTCGGAACGAGCAGTACTTC

d_gene: TRBD1
abundance: many
j_gene: TRBJ2-1
v_gene: TRBV7-8
CDR3aa: CASSRGTGSSYNEQFF
CDR3nt: TGTGCCAGCAGCCGGGGGACAGGGTCATCCTACAATGAGCAGTTCTTC

d_gene: .
abundance: many
j_gene: TRBJ1-2
v_gene: TRBV7-9
CDR3aa: CASKAGSDYGYTF
CDR3nt: TGTGCCAGCAAGGCAGGGTCAGACTATGGCTACACCTTC

d_gene: .
abundance: .
j_gene: TRBJ2-3
v_gene: TRBV9
CDR3aa: CASSPTSGDTDTQYF
CDR3nt: TGTGCCAGCAGCCCAACGTCAGGGGACACAGATACGCAGTATTTT

d_gene: TRBD2
abundance: many
j_gene: TRBJ2-1
v_gene: TRBV20-1
CDR3aa: CSARDQSGIRYNEQFF
CDR3nt: TGCAGTGCTAGAGATCAGAGCGGGATCCGCTACAATGAGCAGTTCTTC

d_gene: TRBD1
abundance: few
j_gene: TRBJ1-2
v_gene: TRBV5-1
CDR3aa: CASSWDSAREGYTF
CDR3nt: TGCGCCAGCAGCTGGGACAGTGCTCGAGAAGGCTACACCTTC

d_gene: .
abundance: many
j_gene: TRBJ2-3
v_gene: TRBV5-1
CDR3aa: CASSLAMLGDTQYF
CDR3nt: TGCGCCAGCAGCTTGGCCATGTTGGGAGATACGCAGTATTTT

d_gene: .
abundance: few
j_gene: TRBJ2-4
v_gene: TRBV29-1
CDR3aa: CSVLWTPKNIQYF
CDR3nt: TGCAGCGTTCTGTGGACCCCCAAAAACATTCAGTACTTC

d_gene: .
abundance: many
j_gene: TRBJ1-1
v_gene: TRBV2
CDR3aa: CASSEDRPVAFF
CDR3nt: TGTGCCAGCAGTGAAGACAGGCCAGTGGCTTTCTTT

d_gene: TRBD2
abundance: many
j_gene: TRBJ2-1
v_gene: TRBV12-3/TRBV12-4
CDR3aa: CASSSSGRRSYNEQFF
CDR3nt: TGTGCCAGCAGTTCTAGCGGGAGGCGCTCCTACAATGAGCAGTTCTTC

d_gene: TRBD1
abundance: .
j_gene: TRBJ1-2
v_gene: TRBV19
CDR3aa: CASSSGSDRSGGYTF
CDR3nt: TGTGCCAGTAGCTCTGGGTCGGACAGGAGTGGCGGCTACACCTTC

d_gene: TRBD2
abundance: many
j_gene: TRBJ2-7
v_gene: TRBV5-6
CDR3aa: CASSYGAGAFYEQYF
CDR3nt: TGTGCCAGCAGCTACGGGGCGGGAGCCTTCTACGAGCAGTACTTC

d_gene: TRBD1
abundance: .
j_gene: TRBJ1-1
v_gene: TRBV12-3/TRBV12-4
CDR3aa: CASRPGTGGDTEAFF
CDR3nt: TGTGCCAGCAGACCCGGGACAGGGGGGGACACTGAAGCTTTCTTT

d_gene: TRBD2
abundance: .
j_gene: TRBJ2-1
v_gene: TRBV4-3
CDR3aa: CASSQYLAGRNEQFF
CDR3nt: TGCGCCAGCAGCCAATACCTAGCGGGCCGCAATGAGCAGTTCTTC

d_gene: TRBD1
abundance: few
j_gene: TRBJ1-5
v_gene: TRBV10-3
CDR3aa: CAIRGQGFNQPQHF
CDR3nt: TGTGCCATCCGCGGACAGGGCTTCAATCAGCCCCAGCATTTT